This TCR beta chain is from a study of blood T cell repertoires in COVID-19. At the level of the study: The United States, Italy and Spain were the sources of the acute and convalescent COVID-19 samples. PBMCs, B-cell-depleted T cells, or T cells provided the cDNA or gDNA that made up the material.

The authors' processing: Estimated nucleated cell counts came from reference gene primer amplification. Profiling relied on immunoSEQ multiplex PCR, and the TCRdb table lists in-frame clones only, not all of them. V and J calls plus clone size are reproduced from that table; the DNA served to infer D and trimming. The sample yields roughly 140,000 clones, 88% seen once. This CDR3 has 17 residues. The germline V gene has CDR1 SGHTA and CDR2 FQGNSA. Trimming took 3 bases from V and 2 from J; bases not matched to a gene: 12. The sequenced sample consisted of peripheral blood. This TCR was recovered from a man between 50 and 59 years old with active or convalescent COVID-19. The chain couples TRBV7-2 to TRBJ2-7; 8 bases fit TRBD2. CDR3 region: CASSFSTGAGGTYEQYF. Written as DNA, the CDR3 is TGTGCCAGCAGCTTTTCAACCGGGGCGGGAGGAACCTACGAGCAGTACTTC.